The rows below give T cell receptor beta chains drawn from one sample of a study of post-analysis software for immune sequencing data. MiXCR, run by TCRdb on the PCR reads, gives a single entry per CDR3 protein. The sample lists some 690,000 distinct CDR3 sequences; 25% to 30% were seen once. The sequenced sample consisted of blood. Receptor source: a girl aged 10 to 17 with multiple sclerosis. CDR3s include the opening cysteine and the closing phenylalanine or tryptophan.

v_gene	j_gene	CDR3aa
TRBV18	TRBJ2-5	CASSPLQGTVKTQYF
TRBV7-2	TRBJ2-5	CASSYGLAGAETQYF
TRBV18	TRBJ2-3	CASSPETGQMYF
TRBV6-1	TRBJ1-2	CASSETHRVGGYTF
TRBV6-2/TRBV6-3	TRBJ2-7	CASSLGLAGVGDYEQYF
TRBV28	TRBJ2-3	CASSSGTRNTQYF
TRBV29-1	TRBJ2-1	CSVDIGQFF
TRBV28	TRBJ2-5	CASAAGRQETQYF
TRBV24-1	NA	CATSDSRTGEINEQYF
TRBV12-3/TRBV12-4	TRBJ1-4	CASTLGSVEKLFF
TRBV20-1	TRBJ1-2	CSAEQGDYGYIF
TRBV11-3	TRBJ2-6	CASGETGANVLTF
TRBV6-6	TRBJ1-1	CASKRVRGTEAFF
TRBV20-1	TRBJ1-4	CSARDNEVSGRRTNEKLFF
TRBV18	TRBJ1-2	CASSPAAERGYTF
TRBV5-4	TRBJ1-6	CASSPATGWDSPPHF
TRBV4-2	TRBJ1-6	CASSQDQDSPLHF
TRBV20-1	TRBJ2-4	CSARGLAGRGEQYF
TRBV19	TRBJ2-1	CASRLAHPYNEQFF
TRBV11-2	TRBJ2-7	CASSLEVGRYYEQYF
TRBV20-1	TRBJ1-4	CSASEVTGEKLFF
TRBV28	TRBJ1-6	CASSLPGTGANSPLHF
TRBV10-3	TRBJ2-7	CAISESIGGWNEQYF
TRBV5-1	TRBJ2-1	CASSFPGPSNEQFF
TRBV7-2	TRBJ2-5	CASSLGSGRAGTQYF
TRBV7-9	TRBJ2-1	CASSFSPDIFDWNEQFF
TRBV28	TRBJ2-3	CASTPGGYQDTQYF
TRBV6-1	TRBJ1-5	CASSRIRGYDQPRHF
TRBV28	TRBJ2-7	CASYQGAGAYEQYF
TRBV29-1	TRBJ2-1	CSVAERGTYLRFF
TRBV10-3	TRBJ1-4	CAISEYTNEKLFF